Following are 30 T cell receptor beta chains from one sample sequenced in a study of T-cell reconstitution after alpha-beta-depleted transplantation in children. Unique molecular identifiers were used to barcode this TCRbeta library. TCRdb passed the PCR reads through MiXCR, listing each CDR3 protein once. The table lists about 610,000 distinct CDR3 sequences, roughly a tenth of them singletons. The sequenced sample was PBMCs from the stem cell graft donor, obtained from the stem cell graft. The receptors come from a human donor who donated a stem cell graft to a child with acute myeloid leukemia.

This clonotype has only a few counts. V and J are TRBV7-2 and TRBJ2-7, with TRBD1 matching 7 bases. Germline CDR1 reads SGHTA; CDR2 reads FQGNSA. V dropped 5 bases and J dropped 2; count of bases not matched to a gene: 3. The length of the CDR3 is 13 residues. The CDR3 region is CASSRDSAYEQYF. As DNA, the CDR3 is TGTGCCAGCAGCCGGGACAGCGCCTACGAGCAGTACTTC. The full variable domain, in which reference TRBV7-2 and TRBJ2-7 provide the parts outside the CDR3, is GAGVSQSPSNKVTEKGKDVELRCDPISGHTALYWYRQSLGQGLEFLIYFQGNSAPDKSGLPSDRFSAERTGGSVSTLTIQRTQQEDSAVYLCASSRDSAYEQYFGPGTRLTVT.

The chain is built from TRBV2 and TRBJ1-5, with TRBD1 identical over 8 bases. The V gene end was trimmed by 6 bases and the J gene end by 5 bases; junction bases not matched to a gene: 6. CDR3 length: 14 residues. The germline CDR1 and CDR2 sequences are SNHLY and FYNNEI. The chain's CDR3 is CASRADRGDQPQHF. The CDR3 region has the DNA TGTGCCAGCAGGGCCGACAGGGGTGATCAGCCCCAGCATTTT. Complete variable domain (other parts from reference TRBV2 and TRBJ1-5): EPEVTQTPSHQVTQMGQEVILRCVPISNHLYFYWYRQILGQKVEFLVSFYNNEISEKSEIFDDQFSVERPDGSNFTLKIRSTKLEDSAMYFCASRADRGDQPQHFGDGTRLSIL.

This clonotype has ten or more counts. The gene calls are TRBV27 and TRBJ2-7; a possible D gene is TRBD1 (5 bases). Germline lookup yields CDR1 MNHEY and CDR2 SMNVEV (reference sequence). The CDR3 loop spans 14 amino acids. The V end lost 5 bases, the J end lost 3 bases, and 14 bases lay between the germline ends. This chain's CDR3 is CASSPDRLLYEQYF. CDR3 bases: TGTGCCAGCAGTCCAGACAGACTCCTCTACGAGCAGTACTTC.

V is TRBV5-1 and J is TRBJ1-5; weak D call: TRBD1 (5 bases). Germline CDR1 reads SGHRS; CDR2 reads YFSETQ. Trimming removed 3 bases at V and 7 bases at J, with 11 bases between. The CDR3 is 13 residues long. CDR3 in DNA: TGCGCCAGCAGCTCGACGGGGGAGCAGCCCCAGCATTTT. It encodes CASSSTGEQPQHF.

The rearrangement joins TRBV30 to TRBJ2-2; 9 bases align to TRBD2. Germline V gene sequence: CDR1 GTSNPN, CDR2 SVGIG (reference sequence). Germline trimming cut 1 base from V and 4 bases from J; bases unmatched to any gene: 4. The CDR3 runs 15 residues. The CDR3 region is CAWSGLAGFTGELFF. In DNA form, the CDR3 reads TGTGCCTGGAGTGGCCTAGCGGGGTTCACCGGGGAGCTGTTTTTT.

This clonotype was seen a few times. The CDR3 sequence: CASSQTGTGHYNEQFF. CDR3 DNA: TGTGCCAGCAGCCAGACCGGGACAGGGCATTACAATGAGCAGTTCTTC. J is TRBJ2-1 and V is TRBV14; 9 nucleotides agree with TRBD1. This CDR3 spans 16 amino acids. Germline lookup yields CDR1 SGHDN and CDR2 FVKESK. Trimming took 3 bases from V and 4 from J; bases not matched to a gene: 7. Using reference TRBV14 and TRBJ2-1 for the parts outside the CDR3, the full variable domain is EAGVTQFPSHSVIEKGQTVTLRCDPISGHDNLYWYRRVMGKEIKFLLHFVKESKQDESGMPNNRFLAERTGGTYSTLKVQPAELEDSGVYFCASSQTGTGHYNEQFFGPGTRLTVL.

Here the CDR3 reads CSAAPEAFF. In nucleotides, the CDR3 is TGCAGCGCAGCTCCTGAAGCTTTCTTT. The rearrangement joins TRBV29-1 to TRBJ1-1; the D is unclear. Trimming cost V 7 bases and J 6 bases, with 6 bases left between them. Germline V gene sequence: CDR1 SQVTM, CDR2 ANQGSEA. The CDR3 spans 9 residues.

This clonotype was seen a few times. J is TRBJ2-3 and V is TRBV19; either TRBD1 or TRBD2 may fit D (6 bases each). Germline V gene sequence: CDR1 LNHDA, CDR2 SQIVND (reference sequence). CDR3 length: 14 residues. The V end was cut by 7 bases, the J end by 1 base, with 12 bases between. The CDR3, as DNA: TGTGCCAGTACACTAAGGGGGGGCACAGATACGCAGTATTTT. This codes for CASTLRGGTDTQYF.

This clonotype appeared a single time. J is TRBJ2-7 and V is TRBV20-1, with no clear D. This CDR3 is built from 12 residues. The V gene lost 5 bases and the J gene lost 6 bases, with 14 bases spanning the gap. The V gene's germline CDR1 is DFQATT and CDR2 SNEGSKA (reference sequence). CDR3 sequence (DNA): TGCAGTGCTGGTGCTGCTGACCGCGAGCAGTACTTC. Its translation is CSAGAADREQYF.

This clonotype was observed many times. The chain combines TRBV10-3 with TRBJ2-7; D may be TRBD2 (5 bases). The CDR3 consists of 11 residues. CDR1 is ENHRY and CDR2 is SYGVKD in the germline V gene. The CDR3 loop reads CASASSYEQYF. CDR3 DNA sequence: TGTGCTAGCGCCAGCTCCTACGAGCAGTACTTC.

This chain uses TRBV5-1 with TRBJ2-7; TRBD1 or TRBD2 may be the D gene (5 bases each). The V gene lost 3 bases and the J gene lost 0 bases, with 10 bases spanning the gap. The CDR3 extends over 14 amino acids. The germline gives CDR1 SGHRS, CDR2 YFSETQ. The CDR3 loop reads CASSSQGASYEQYF. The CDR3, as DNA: TGCGCCAGCAGCTCTCAGGGAGCCTCCTACGAGCAGTACTTC. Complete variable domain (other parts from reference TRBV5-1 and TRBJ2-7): KAGVTQTPRYLIKTRGQQVTLSCSPISGHRSVSWYQQTPGQGLQFLFEYFSETQRNKGNFPGRFSGRQFSNSRSEMNVSTLELGDSALYLCASSSQGASYEQYFGPGTRLTVT.

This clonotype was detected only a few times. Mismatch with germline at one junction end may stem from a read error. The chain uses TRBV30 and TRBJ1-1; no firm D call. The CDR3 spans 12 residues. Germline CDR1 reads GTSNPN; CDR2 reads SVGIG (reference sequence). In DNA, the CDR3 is TGTGCCTGGACCCTCCTCGAGGCACAGAGAACCTTT. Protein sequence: CAWTLLEAQRTF.

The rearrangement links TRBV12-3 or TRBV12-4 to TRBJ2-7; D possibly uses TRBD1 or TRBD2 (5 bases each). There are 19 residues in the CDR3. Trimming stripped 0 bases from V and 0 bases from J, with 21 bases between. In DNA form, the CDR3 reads TGTGCCAGCAGTTTAGCGCTAAAAGGGACCATCTCAAGCTCCTACGAGCAGTACTTC. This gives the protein CASSLALKGTISSSYEQYF.

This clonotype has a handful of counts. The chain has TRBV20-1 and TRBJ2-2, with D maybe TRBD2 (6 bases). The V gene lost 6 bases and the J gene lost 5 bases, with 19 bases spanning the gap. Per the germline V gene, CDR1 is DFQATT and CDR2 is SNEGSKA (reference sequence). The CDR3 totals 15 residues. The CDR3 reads CSAGPSGLGTGELFF. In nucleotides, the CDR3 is TGCAGTGCAGGGCCCTCGGGACTCGGGACCGGGGAGCTGTTTTTT.

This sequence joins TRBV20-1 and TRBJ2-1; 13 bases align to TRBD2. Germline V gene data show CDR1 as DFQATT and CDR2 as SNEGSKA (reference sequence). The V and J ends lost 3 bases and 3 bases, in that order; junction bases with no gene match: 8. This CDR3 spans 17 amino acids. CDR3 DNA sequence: TGCAGTGCTAGGCCCGGGACTAGCGGGAAACACTACAATGAGCAGTTCTTC. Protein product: CSARPGTSGKHYNEQFF.

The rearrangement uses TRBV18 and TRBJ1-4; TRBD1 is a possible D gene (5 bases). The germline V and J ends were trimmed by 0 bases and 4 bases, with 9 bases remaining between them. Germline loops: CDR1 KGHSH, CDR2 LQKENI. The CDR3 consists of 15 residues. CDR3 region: CASSPPRGDNEKLFF. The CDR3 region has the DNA TGTGCCAGCTCACCACCGCGGGGGGATAATGAAAAACTGTTTTTT. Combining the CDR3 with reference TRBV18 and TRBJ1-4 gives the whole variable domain NAGVMQNPRHLVRRRGQEARLRCSPMKGHSHVYWYRQLPEEGLKFMVYLQKENIIDESGMPKERFSAEFPKEGPSILRIQQVVRGDSAAYFCASSPPRGDNEKLFFGSGTQLSVL.

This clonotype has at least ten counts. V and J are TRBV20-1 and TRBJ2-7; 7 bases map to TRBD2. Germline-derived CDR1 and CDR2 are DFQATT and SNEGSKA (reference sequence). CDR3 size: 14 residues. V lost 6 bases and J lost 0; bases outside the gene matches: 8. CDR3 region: CSAHPSGLSYEQYF. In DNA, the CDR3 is TGCAGTGCCCATCCTAGCGGCCTCTCCTACGAGCAGTACTTC.

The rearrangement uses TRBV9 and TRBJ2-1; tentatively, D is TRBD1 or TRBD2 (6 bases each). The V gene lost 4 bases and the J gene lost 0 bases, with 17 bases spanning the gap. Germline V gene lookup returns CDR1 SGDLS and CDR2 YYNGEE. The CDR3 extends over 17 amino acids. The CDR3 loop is CASSPTGGTSSYNEQFF. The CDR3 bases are TGTGCCAGCAGCCCCACAGGCGGGACAAGCTCCTACAATGAGCAGTTCTTC.

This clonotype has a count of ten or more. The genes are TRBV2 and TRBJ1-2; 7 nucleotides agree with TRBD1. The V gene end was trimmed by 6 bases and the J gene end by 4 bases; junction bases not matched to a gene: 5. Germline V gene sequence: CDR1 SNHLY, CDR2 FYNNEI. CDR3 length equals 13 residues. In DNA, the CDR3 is TGTGCCAGCAGCCGGACAGGTCTCTATGGCTACACCTTC. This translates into CASSRTGLYGYTF.

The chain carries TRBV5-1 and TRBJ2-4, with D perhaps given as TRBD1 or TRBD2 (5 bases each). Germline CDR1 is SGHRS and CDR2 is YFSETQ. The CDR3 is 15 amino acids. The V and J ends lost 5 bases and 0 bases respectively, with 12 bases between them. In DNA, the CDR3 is TGCGCCAGCAGAGAGGGGAATCTAGCCAAAAACATTCAGTACTTC. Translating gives CASREGNLAKNIQYF.

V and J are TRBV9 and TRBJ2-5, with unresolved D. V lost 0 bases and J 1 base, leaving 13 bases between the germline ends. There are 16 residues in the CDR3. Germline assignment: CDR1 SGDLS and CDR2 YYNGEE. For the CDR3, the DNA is TGTGCCAGCAGCGTAGGTACCCGACCACTCCAAGAGACCCAGTACTTC. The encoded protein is CASSVGTRPLQETQYF. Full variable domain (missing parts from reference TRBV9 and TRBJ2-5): DSGVTQTPKHLITATGQRVTLRCSPRSGDLSVYWYQQSLDQGLQFLIQYYNGEERAKGNILERFSAQQFPDLHSELNLSSLELGDSALYFCASSVGTRPLQETQYFGPGTRLLVL.

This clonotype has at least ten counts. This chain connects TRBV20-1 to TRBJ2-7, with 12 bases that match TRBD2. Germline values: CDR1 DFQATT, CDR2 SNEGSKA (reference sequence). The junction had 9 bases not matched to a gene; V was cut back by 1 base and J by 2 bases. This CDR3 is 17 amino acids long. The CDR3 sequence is CSARGLAGDLPTYEQYF. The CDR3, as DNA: TGCAGTGCTAGAGGACTAGCGGGAGACCTACCTACCTACGAGCAGTACTTC.

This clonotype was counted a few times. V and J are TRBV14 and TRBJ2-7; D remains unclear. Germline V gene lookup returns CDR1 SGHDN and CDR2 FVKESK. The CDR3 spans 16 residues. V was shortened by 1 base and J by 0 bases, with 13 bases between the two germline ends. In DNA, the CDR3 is TGTGCCAGCAGCCAAGGGGCGACTGCCGCCTCCTACGAGCAGTACTTC. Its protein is CASSQGATAASYEQYF.

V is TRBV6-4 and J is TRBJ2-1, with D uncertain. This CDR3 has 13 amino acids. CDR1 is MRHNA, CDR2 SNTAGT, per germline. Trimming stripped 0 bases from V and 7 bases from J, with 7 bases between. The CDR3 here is CASSDSSWNEQFF. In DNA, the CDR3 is TGTGCCAGCAGTGACTCGAGTTGGAATGAGCAGTTCTTC.

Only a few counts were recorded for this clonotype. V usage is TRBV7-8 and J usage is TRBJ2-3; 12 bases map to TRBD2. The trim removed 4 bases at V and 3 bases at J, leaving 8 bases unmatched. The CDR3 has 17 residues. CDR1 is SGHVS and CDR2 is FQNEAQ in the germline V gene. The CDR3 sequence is CASSSQPSGRATDTQYF. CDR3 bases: TGTGCCAGCAGCTCCCAGCCTAGCGGGAGGGCAACAGATACGCAGTATTTT.

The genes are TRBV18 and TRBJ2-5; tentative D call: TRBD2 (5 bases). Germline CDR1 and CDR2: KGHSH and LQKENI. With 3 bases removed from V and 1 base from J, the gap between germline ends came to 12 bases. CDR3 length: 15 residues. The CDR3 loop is CASSPIWTLQETQYF. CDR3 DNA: TGTGCCAGCTCACCGATTTGGACTCTCCAAGAGACCCAGTACTTC.

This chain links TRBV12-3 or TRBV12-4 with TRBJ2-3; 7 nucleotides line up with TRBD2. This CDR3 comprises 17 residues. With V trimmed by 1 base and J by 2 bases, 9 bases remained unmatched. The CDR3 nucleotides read TGTGCCAGCAGTTTAGTTTCCCTAGCGGTCTCCACAGATACGCAGTATTTT. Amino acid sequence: CASSLVSLAVSTDTQYF.

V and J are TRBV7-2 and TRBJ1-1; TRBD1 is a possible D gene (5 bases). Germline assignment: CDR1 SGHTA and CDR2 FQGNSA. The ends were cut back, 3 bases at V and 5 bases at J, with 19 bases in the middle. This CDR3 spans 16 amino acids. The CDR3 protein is CASSLTIGEGRTEAFF. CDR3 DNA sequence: TGTGCCAGCAGCTTGACCATCGGGGAGGGGCGAACTGAAGCTTTCTTT.

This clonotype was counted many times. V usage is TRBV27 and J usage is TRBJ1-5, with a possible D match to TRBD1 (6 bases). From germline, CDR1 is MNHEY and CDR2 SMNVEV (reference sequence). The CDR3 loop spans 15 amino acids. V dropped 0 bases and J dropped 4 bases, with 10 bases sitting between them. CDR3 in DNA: TGTGCCAGCAGTTTATCCCAGGGGCCAAATCAGCCCCAGCATTTT. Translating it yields CASSLSQGPNQPQHF.

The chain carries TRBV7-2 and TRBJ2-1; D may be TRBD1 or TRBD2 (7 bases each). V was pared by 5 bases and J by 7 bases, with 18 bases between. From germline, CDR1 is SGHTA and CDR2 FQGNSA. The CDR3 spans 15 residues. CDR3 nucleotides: TGTGCCAGCAGCCGCAGGGGGAGGGTAGCTAATGAGCAGTTCTTC. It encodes CASSRRGRVANEQFF.